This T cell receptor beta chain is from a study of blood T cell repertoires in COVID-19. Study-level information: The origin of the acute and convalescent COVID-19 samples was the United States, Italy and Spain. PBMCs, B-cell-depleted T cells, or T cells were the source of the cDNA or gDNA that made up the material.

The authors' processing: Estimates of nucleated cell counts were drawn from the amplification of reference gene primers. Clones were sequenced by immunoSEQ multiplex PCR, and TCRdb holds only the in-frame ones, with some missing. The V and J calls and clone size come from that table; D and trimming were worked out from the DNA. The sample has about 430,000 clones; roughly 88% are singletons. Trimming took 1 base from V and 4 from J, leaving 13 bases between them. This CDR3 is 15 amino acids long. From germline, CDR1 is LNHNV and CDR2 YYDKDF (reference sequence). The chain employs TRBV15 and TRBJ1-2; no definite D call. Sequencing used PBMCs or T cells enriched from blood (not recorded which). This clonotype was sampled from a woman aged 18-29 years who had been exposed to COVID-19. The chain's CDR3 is CATSRVGAFLYGYTF. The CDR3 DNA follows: TGTGCCACCAGCAGAGTGGGAGCCTTCCTCTATGGCTACACCTTC. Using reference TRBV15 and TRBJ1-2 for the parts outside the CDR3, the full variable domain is DAMVIQNPRYQVTQFGKPVTLSCSQTLNHNVMYWYQQKSSQAPKLLFHYYDKDFNNEADTPDNFQSRRPNTSFCFLDIRSPGLGDTAMYLCATSRVGAFLYGYTFGSGTRLTVV.